The clone carrying this TCR beta chain was seen many times. This sequence may be a read error, since a much larger clone differs from it by one base. The CDR3 is made up of 13 amino acids. V gave up 1 base and J gave up 6 bases, with 7 bases separating them. Germline-derived CDR1 and CDR2 are LGHDT and YNNKEL (reference sequence). One entry per CDR3 protein, called by TCRdb with MiXCR from the 5' RACE reads. The data hold some 60,000 distinct CDR3 sequences, with roughly 9.8% observed a single time. This sample is part of a study of neurological immune-mediated disorders. Time point noted: longitudinal time-point 2. Healthy control participants comprised blood bank volunteers in Maryland, USA. Unsorted libraries were generated from 2 million PBMCs held at -80 degrees C.

This chain links TRBV3-1 with TRBJ2-1, with TRBD2 as a possible D gene (6 bases). The clonotype was recovered from a man in his thirties or forties in good health. Sequenced: PBMCs. The CDR3 here is CASSQVGGNEQFF. The CDR3 coding sequence is TGTGCCAGCAGCCAAGTCGGGGGCAATGAGCAGTTCTTC.